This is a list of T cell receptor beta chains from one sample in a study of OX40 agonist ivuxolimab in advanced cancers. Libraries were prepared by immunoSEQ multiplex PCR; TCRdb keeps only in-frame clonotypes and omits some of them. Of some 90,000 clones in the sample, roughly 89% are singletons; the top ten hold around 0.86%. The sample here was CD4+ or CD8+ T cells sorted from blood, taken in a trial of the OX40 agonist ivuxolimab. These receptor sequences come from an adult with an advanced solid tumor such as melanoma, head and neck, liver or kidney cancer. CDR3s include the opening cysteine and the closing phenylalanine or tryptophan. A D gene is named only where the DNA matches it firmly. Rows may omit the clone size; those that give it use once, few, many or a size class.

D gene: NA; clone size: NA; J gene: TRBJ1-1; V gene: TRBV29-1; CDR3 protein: CSGRQGRGNTEAFF; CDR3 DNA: TGCAGCGGACGGCAGGGAAGAGGGAACACTGAAGCTTTCTTT
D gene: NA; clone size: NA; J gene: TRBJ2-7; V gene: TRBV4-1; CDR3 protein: CASSPQDYYYEQYF; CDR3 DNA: TGCGCCAGCAGCCCCCAAGATTACTACTACGAGCAGTACTTC
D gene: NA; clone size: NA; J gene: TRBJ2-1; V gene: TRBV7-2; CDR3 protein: CASSLVSGTQVGQFF; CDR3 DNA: TGTGCCAGCAGCTTGGTTAGCGGTACACAAGTGGGGCAGTTCTTC
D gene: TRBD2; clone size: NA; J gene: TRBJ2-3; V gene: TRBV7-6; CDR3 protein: CASSSLAGGPDTQYF; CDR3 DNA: TGTGCCAGCAGTTCCCTAGCGGGAGGGCCAGATACGCAGTATTTT
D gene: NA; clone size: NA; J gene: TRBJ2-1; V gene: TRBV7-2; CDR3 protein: CASSLGTFFGEQFF; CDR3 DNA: TGTGCCAGCAGCTTAGGGACATTCTTCGGTGAGCAGTTCTTC
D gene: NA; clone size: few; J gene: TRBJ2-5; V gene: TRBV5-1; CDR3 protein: CASSLEETQYF; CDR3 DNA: TGCGCCAGCAGCTTGGAAGAGACCCAGTACTTC
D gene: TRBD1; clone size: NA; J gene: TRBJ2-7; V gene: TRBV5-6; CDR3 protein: CASRQTGTGRSYEQYF; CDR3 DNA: TGTGCCAGCAGGCAAACCGGGACAGGCCGCTCCTACGAGCAGTACTTC
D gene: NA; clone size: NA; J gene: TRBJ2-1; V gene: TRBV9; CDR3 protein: CASSVVGGTFNEQFF; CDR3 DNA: TGTGCCAGCAGCGTAGTGGGCGGGACCTTCAATGAGCAGTTCTTC
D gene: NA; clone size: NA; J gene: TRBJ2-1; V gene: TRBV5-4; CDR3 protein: CASSPNPVRNEQFF; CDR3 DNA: TGTGCCAGCAGCCCAAATCCCGTACGCAATGAGCAGTTCTTC
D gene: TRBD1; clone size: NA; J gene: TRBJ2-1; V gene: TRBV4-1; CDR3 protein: CASSQPGQGRNYEQFF; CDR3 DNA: TGCGCCAGCAGCCAACCCGGACAGGGACGAAATTATGAGCAGTTCTTC
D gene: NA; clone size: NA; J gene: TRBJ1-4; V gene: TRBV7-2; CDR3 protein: CASSAQGNEKLFF; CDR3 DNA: TGTGCCAGCAGCGCCCAGGGGAATGAAAAACTGTTTTTT
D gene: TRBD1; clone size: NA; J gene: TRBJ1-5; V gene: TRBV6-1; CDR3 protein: CASSATGGNQPQHF; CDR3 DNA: TGTGCCAGCAGTGCGACAGGGGGCAATCAGCCCCAGCATTTT
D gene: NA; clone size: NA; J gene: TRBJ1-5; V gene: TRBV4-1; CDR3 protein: CASSQESWQGGQPQHF; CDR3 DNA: TGCGCCAGCAGCCAAGAGAGTTGGCAGGGAGGGCAGCCCCAGCATTTT
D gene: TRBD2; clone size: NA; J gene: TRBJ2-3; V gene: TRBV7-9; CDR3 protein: CASSLARLADFYTDTQYF; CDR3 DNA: TGTGCCAGCAGCTTAGCTCGGCTAGCGGACTTCTACACAGATACGCAGTATTTT
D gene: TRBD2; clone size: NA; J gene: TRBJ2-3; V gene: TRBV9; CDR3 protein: CASSAIAGEGTDTQYF; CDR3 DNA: TGTGCCAGCAGCGCCATAGCGGGAGAGGGCACAGATACGCAGTATTTT
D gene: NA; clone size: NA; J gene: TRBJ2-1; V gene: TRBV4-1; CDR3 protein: CASRLAGGVNNEQFF; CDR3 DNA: TGCGCCAGCAGGTTAGCTGGCGGGGTAAACAATGAGCAGTTCTTC
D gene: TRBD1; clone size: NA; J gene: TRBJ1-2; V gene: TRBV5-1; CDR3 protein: CASSLEQGVWGYTF; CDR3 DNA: TGCGCCAGCAGCTTGGAGCAGGGGGTATGGGGCTACACCTTC
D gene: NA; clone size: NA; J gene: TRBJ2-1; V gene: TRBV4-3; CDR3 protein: CASSRRGGGGDEQFF; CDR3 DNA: TGCGCCAGCAGCCGGCGGGGCGGAGGGGGCGATGAGCAGTTCTTC
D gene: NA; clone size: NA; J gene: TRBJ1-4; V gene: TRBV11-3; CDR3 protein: CASSLGGGQFNEKLFF; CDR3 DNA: TGTGCCAGCAGTTTGGGCGGCGGGCAGTTTAATGAAAAACTGTTTTTT
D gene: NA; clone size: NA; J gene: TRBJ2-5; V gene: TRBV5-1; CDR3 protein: CASSLVAGRQETQYF; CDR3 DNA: TGCGCCAGCAGCTTGGTGGCAGGTCGACAAGAGACCCAGTACTTC
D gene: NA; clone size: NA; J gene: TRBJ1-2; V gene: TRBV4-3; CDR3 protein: CASSQDPRADYGYTF; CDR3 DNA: TGCGCCAGCAGCCAAGATCCCAGGGCAGACTATGGCTACACCTTC
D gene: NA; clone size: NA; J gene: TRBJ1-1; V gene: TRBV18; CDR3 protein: CASSPWEDTEAFF; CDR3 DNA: TGTGCCAGCTCACCATGGGAAGACACTGAAGCTTTCTTT
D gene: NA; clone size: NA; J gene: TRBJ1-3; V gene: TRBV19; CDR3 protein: CASSIDPSISGNTIYF; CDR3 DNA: TGTGCCAGTAGTATAGATCCGAGCATCTCTGGAAACACCATATATTTT
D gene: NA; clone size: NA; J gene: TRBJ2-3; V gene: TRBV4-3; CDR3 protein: CASSQEWDPADTQYF; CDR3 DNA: TGCGCCAGCAGCCAAGAGTGGGACCCGGCAGATACGCAGTATTTT
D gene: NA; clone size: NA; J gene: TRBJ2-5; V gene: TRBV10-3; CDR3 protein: CAISEWGQETQYF; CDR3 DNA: TGTGCCATCAGTGAATGGGGCCAAGAGACCCAGTACTTC
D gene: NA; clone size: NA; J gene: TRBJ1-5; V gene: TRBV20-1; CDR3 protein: CSARNNQPQHF; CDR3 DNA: TGCAGTGCTAGGAACAATCAGCCCCAGCATTTT
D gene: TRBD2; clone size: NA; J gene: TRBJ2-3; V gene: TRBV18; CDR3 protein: CASSLLPRHSGSPSTDTQYF; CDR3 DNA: TGTGCCAGCTCCCTTCTCCCCCGCCATAGCGGGAGCCCCAGCACAGATACGCAGTATTTT
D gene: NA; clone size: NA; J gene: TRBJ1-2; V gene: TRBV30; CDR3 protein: CAWSGIGGGRRDYGYTF; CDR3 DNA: TGTGCCTGGAGTGGTATCGGCGGGGGGCGGAGAGACTATGGCTACACCTTC
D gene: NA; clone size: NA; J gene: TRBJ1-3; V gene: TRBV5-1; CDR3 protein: CASSPNPDRAGNTIYF; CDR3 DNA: TGCGCCAGCAGCCCGAACCCGGACAGAGCTGGAAACACCATATATTTT
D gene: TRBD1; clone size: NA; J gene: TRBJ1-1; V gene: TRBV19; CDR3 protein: CASSPTPDRIPEAFF; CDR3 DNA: TGTGCCAGTAGTCCCACCCCGGACAGGATCCCTGAAGCTTTCTTT
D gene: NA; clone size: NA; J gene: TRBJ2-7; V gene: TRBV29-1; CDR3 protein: CSVCESSYEQYF; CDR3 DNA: TGCAGCGTATGCGAAAGCTCCTACGAGCAGTACTTC
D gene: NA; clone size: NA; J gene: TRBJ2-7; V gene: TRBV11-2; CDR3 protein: CASSRHSYEQYF; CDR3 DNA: TGTGCCAGCAGTCGACACTCCTACGAGCAGTACTTC
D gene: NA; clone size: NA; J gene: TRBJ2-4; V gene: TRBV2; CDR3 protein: CASSDRRPDSIQYF; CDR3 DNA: TGTGCCAGCAGTGATCGTCGGCCAGATTCGATTCAGTACTTC
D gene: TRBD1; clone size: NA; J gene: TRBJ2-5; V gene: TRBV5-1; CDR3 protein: CASSLAAGQGLGETQYF; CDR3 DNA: TGCGCCAGCAGCTTGGCTGCGGGACAGGGGCTTGGAGAGACCCAGTACTTC
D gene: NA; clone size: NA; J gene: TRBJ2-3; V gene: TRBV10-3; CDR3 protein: CAIRGTGADTQYF; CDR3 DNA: TGTGCCATCAGAGGGACGGGGGCGGATACGCAGTATTTT
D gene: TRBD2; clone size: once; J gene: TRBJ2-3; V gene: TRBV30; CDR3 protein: CAWSVFQMGEGVSDTQYF; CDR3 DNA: TGTGCCTGGAGTGTTTTTCAAATGGGGGAGGGCGTGTCAGATACGCAGTATTTT